The 2 T cell receptor beta chains presented below share a single source sample, sequenced in a study of T cell repertoires and HLA-DP antigens. These receptors have no identified antigens. Libraries were prepared by immunoSEQ multiplex PCR; TCRdb keeps only in-frame clonotypes and omits some of them. The data show about 110,000 clones, 92% seen once. Input material: CD4+ T cells from PBMCs. These receptors came from a woman aged 18-30 years in good health and CMV-seronegative.

The J gene is TRBJ2-2, the V gene TRBV7-9; D unclear. The CDR3 has 14 residues. CDR1 and CDR2 from the germline V gene are SEHNR and FQNEAQ (reference sequence). Trimming removed 4 bases at V and 4 bases at J, with 10 bases between. The CDR3 loop reads CASSSQVVTGELFF. CDR3 nucleotide sequence: TGTGCCAGCAGCTCCCAGGTTGTCACCGGGGAGCTGTTTTTT.

The V and J genes are TRBV4-1 and TRBJ2-3, with TRBD1 matching 12 bases. With V trimmed by 3 bases and J by 7 bases, 11 bases remained unmatched. Germline values: CDR1 MGHRA, CDR2 YSYEKL. There are 17 residues in the CDR3. In DNA form, the CDR3 reads TGCGCCAGCAGCCAGCCTACTAGGGACAGGGGGCCGAATACGCAGTATTTT. Amino acid sequence: CASSQPTRDRGPNTQYF.